Below are 22 T cell receptor beta chains sequenced from a single sample in a study of PD-L1 blockade in urothelial cancer. TCRdb's copy holds only in-frame clones and misses some; the assay was immunoSEQ multiplex PCR. This sample has under 70,000 clones, with about 90% found just once. Time point in this sample: peripheral blood 6 weeks after treatment start. This specimen was PBMCs, taken around atezolizumab (anti-PD-L1) treatment. These receptors all stem from a man between 60 and 70 years old with urothelial cancer.

Here the CDR3 reads CASSKRDRDSEAFF. The CDR3 coding sequence is TGTGCCAGTAGTAAACGGGACAGGGATTCTGAAGCTTTCTTT. The chain uses TRBV19 and TRBJ1-1; 9 bases match TRBD1. Trimming cost V 4 bases and J 6 bases; bases outside gene matches: 6. Germline V lookup: CDR1 LNHDA, CDR2 SQIVND (reference sequence). The CDR3 is made up of 14 amino acids.

V gene TRBV29-1 combines with J gene TRBJ1-1, with D hard to call. CDR1 and CDR2 (germline): SQVTM, ANQGSEA. The CDR3 spans 14 residues. V lost 6 bases and J 5 bases, leaving 19 bases between the germline ends. CDR3 sequence: CSVLTLGVRTEAFF. In DNA form, the CDR3 reads TGCAGCGTCCTAACTTTGGGCGTTAGGACTGAAGCTTTCTTT.

This chain joins TRBV28 and TRBJ1-5; D unresolved. From germline, CDR1 is MDHEN and CDR2 SYDVKM. The CDR3 spans 16 residues. V was clipped by 2 bases and J by 1 base, with 12 bases between them. The CDR3 sequence: CASSLPPGRSNQPQHF. The CDR3, as DNA: TGTGCCAGCAGTTTACCCCCCGGGAGGAGCAATCAGCCCCAGCATTTT.

This clone appeared once. This chain connects TRBV10-3 to TRBJ1-4, with a weak D call TRBD1 (5 bases). CDR3 size: 14 residues. Per the germline V gene, CDR1 is ENHRY and CDR2 is SYGVKD. With 4 bases removed from V and 11 bases from J, the gap between germline ends came to 17 bases. CDR3 coding DNA: TGTGCCATCAGTGGGGTGCTCGACGGGGGGAAACTGTTTTTT. Its translation: CAISGVLDGGKLFF.

J is TRBJ1-5 and V is TRBV2, with D hard to call. Germline loops: CDR1 SNHLY, CDR2 FYNNEI. This CDR3 is 13 amino acids long. The ends were cut back, 7 bases at V and 3 bases at J, with 10 bases in the middle. CDR3 DNA sequence: TGTGCCAGCAATTTCAGGAACAATCAGCCCCAGCATTTT. Translating gives CASNFRNNQPQHF.

The rearrangement joins TRBV2 to TRBJ1-1; perhaps TRBD1 as D (6 bases). The germline CDR1 and CDR2 sequences are SNHLY and FYNNEI. Trimming left V 5 bases short and J 1 base short, with 17 bases between. The CDR3 spans 16 residues. The CDR3 loop is CASSTRDNEKNTEAFF. CDR3 DNA: TGTGCCAGCAGTACCCGGGACAATGAGAAGAACACTGAAGCTTTCTTT.

This rearrangement joins TRBV29-1 to TRBJ2-1, with TRBD2 matching over 11 bases. The CDR3 loop spans 15 amino acids. Germline lookup yields CDR1 SQVTM and CDR2 ANQGSEA. The J segment lost 8 bases and the V segment lost 1 base, leaving 7 bases of the junction unmatched. CDR3 sequence (DNA): TGCAGCGTTGAAGTTTCTGGTAGCGGGAGGGATGAGCAGTTCTTC. Protein sequence: CSVEVSGSGRDEQFF.

The gene calls are TRBV27 and TRBJ1-1, with TRBD1 matching over 8 bases. With 5 bases clipped from V and 10 bases from J, the junction kept 12 bases outside the gene matches. CDR3 length: 14 amino acids. Germline V gene data show CDR1 as MNHEY and CDR2 as SMNVEV (reference sequence). This chain's CDR3 is CASSPVDRAGRAFF. CDR3 nucleotide sequence: TGTGCCAGCAGTCCCGTGGACAGGGCGGGTCGAGCTTTCTTT.

V and J are TRBV4-2 and TRBJ2-3, with D possibly TRBD2 on 5 matching bases. V was pared by 0 bases and J by 6 bases, with 22 bases between. This CDR3 contains 18 residues. Germline V gene sequence: CDR1 LGHNA, CDR2 YNFKEQ. The CDR3 is CASSQERRTASLTDTQYF. In DNA, the CDR3 is TGTGCCAGCAGCCAAGAAAGGCGCACGGCTAGCCTGACGGATACGCAGTATTTT.

The chain carries TRBV4-1 and TRBJ2-7, with TRBD2 matching over 8 bases. J was trimmed by 4 bases and V by 2 bases; bases with no gene match: 7. The CDR3 has 15 residues. Per the germline V gene, CDR1 is MGHRA and CDR2 is YSYEKL. The CDR3 is CASSQIDSGGYEQYF. DNA for the CDR3: TGCGCCAGCAGCCAAATAGACTCGGGGGGGTACGAGCAGTACTTC.

The chain links TRBV4-3 to TRBJ2-2, with 10 bases identical to TRBD2. The CDR3 extends over 16 amino acids. The V and J ends lost 5 bases and 7 bases, in that order; junction bases with no gene match: 10. Germline values: CDR1 LGHNA, CDR2 YSLEER. The CDR3 spells CASSALAGVNDGELFF. The CDR3 nucleotides are TGCGCCAGCAGCGCTCTAGCGGGAGTAAATGACGGGGAGCTGTTTTTT.

This rearrangement joins TRBV12-5 to TRBJ2-1; 16 nucleotides match TRBD2. Germline CDR1 reads LGHNT; CDR2 reads FRNRAP. V was pared by 4 bases and J by 3 bases, with 6 bases of the junction left unmatched. The length of the CDR3 is 18 residues. The CDR3 bases are TGTGCTAGTGGTTCCGGGACTAGCGGGAGGGCCTTCTACAATGAGCAGTTCTTC. Translating gives CASGSGTSGRAFYNEQFF.

V usage is TRBV19 and J usage is TRBJ1-5; TRBD1 is a possible D gene (6 bases). This CDR3 is built from 15 residues. With 3 bases removed from V and 6 bases from J, the gap between germline ends came to 15 bases. CDR1 is LNHDA and CDR2 is SQIVND in the germline V gene (reference sequence). CDR3 sequence reads: CASSIIVTGFQPQHF. CDR3 in DNA: TGTGCCAGTAGTATTATCGTGACAGGCTTTCAGCCCCAGCATTTT.

The J gene is TRBJ2-1, the V gene TRBV28, with TRBD2 as a possible D gene (5 bases). The CDR3 runs to 16 residues. Germline CDR1 reads MDHEN; CDR2 reads SYDVKM. Trimming removed 0 bases from V and 1 base from J, with 10 bases in between. CDR3 in amino acids: CASSLWGRGSYNEQFF. The CDR3 region has the DNA TGTGCCAGCAGTTTATGGGGGAGAGGGTCCTACAATGAGCAGTTCTTC.

This clone came up once. The CDR3 sequence is CASRRWDRGRNTDTQYF. CDR3 coding DNA: TGCGCCAGCAGGCGATGGGACAGGGGACGGAACACAGATACGCAGTATTTT. The chain links TRBV23-1 to TRBJ2-3; TRBD1 aligns across 10 bases. TRBV23-1 is assigned to the ORF class and has an uncertain function. The CDR3 loop spans 17 amino acids. The trim removed 6 bases at V and 2 bases at J, leaving 11 bases unmatched.

A few counts support this clone. This rearrangement joins TRBV2 to TRBJ2-3, with 7 nucleotides matching TRBD1. V lost 6 bases and J lost 4; bases outside the gene matches: 7. Per the germline V gene, CDR1 is SNHLY and CDR2 is FYNNEI. This CDR3 is 14 amino acids long. The CDR3 nucleotides read TGTGCCAGCAGAGTACAGGGGCCTGCAGATACGCAGTATTTT. As protein: CASRVQGPADTQYF.

The chain combines TRBV6-1 with TRBJ2-2; D may be TRBD1 (6 bases). Per germline, CDR1 MNHNS and CDR2 SASEGT. Trimming took off 8 bases at V and 5 bases at J, with 9 bases between the two ends. CDR3 length equals 12 residues. The CDR3 nucleotides read TGTGCCAGCCGTACAGGGACCGGGGAGCTGTTTTTT. It codes for CASRTGTGELFF.

The chain uses TRBV7-8 and TRBJ2-7; D unclear. Germline V lookup: CDR1 SGHVS, CDR2 FQNEAQ. This CDR3 comprises 12 residues. Trimming stripped 5 bases from V and 4 bases from J, with 9 bases between. The CDR3 nucleotides read TGTGCCAGCAGCCCCCCCAGTTACGAGCAGTACTTC. Protein: CASSPPSYEQYF.

This chain uses TRBV28 with TRBJ2-5; 7 nucleotides align to TRBD1. Germline values: CDR1 MDHEN, CDR2 SYDVKM. The CDR3 runs 12 residues. Trimming cost V 6 bases and J 7 bases; bases outside gene matches: 5. This chain's CDR3 is CASREQGLTQYF. CDR3 coding DNA: TGTGCCAGCAGAGAACAGGGGCTGACCCAGTACTTC.

The rearrangement links TRBV5-1 to TRBJ2-1, with D tentatively TRBD1 (10 bases). Trimming took off 1 base at V and 6 bases at J, with 26 bases between the two ends. The CDR3 contains 19 residues. Germline V gene sequence: CDR1 SGHRS, CDR2 YFSETQ. The CDR3 DNA sequence: TGCGCCAGCAGCTTGTGGGGGACTAGCCGGGACAGGGGATTCAATGAGCAGTTCTTC. This gives the protein CASSLWGTSRDRGFNEQFF.

The chain joins TRBV11-3 to TRBJ1-3; TRBD1 agrees at 8 bases. This CDR3 has 14 amino acids. The trim removed 3 bases at V and 2 bases at J, leaving 0 bases unmatched. The germline V gene has CDR1 SGHNT and CDR2 YENEEA. CDR3 loop: CASSLDRAGNTIYF. The CDR3 DNA is TGTGCCAGCAGCTTGGACAGGGCTGGAAACACCATATATTTT.

The rearrangement links TRBV7-9 to TRBJ1-5; D gene uncertain. V dropped 2 bases and J dropped 6 bases, with 8 bases sitting between them. The V gene's germline CDR1 is SEHNR and CDR2 FQNEAQ (reference sequence). The length of the CDR3 is 13 residues. The CDR3 is CASSLFAGQPQHF. The CDR3 coding sequence is TGTGCCAGCAGCTTATTCGCAGGTCAGCCCCAGCATTTT.